This T cell receptor (beta chain) emerged from a study of cytomegalovirus exposure and HLA in healthy donors. Trimming took off 0 bases at V and 2 bases at J, with 15 bases between the two ends. Germline loops: CDR1 SGHDT, CDR2 YYEEEE. This CDR3 comprises 17 residues. A multiplex PCR was run with 60 Vbeta primers and 13 Jbeta primers. Assay used: immunoSEQ multiplex PCR; TCRdb lists only in-frame clones, some missing. The table includes about 180,000 clones, roughly 85% detected once. In this sample, this clone turned up once. This TCR was recovered from a woman aged 40 to 55 in good health and CMV-seronegative. The sequencing sample was made of PBMCs. The rearrangement joins TRBV5-6 to TRBJ1-5, with D uncertain. The CDR3 DNA sequence: TGTGCCAGCAGCTTGGGGCCAGGAAGGCTTGGCAATCAGCCCCAGCATTTT. Translating gives CASSLGPGRLGNQPQHF. Looking up the rest from reference TRBV5-6 and TRBJ1-5 gives the full variable domain: DAGVTQSPTHLIKTRGQQVTLRCSPKSGHDTVSWYQQALGQGPQFIFQYYEEEERQRGNFPDRFSGHQFPNYSSELNVNALLLGDSALYLCASSLGPGRLGNQPQHFGDGTRLSIL.